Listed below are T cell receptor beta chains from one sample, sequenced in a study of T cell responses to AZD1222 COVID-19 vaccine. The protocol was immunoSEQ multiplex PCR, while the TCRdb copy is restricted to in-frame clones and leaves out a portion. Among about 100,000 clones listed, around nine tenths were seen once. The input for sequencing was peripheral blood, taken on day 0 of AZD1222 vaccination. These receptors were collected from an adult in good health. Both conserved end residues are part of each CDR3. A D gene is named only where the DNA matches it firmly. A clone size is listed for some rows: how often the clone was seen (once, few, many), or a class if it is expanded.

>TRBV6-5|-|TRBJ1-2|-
CASSYSGHGYTF
TGTGCCAGCAGTTACTCTGGGCATGGCTACACCTTC
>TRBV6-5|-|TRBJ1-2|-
CASSYGGSANYGYTF
TGTGCCAGCAGTTACGGGGGTAGCGCTAACTATGGCTACACCTTC
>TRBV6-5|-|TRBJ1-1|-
CAKGYAGAFF
TGTGCCAAGGGCTACGCTGGAGCTTTCTTT
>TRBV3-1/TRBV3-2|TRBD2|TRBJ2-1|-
CASSLGGSSYNEQFF
TGTGCCAGCAGTCTCGGGGGGAGCTCCTACAATGAGCAGTTCTTC
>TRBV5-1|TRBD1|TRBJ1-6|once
CASSPVGGQNSPLHF
TGCGCCAGCAGCCCGGTGGGGGGACAGAATTCACCCCTCCACTTT
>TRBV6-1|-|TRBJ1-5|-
CASSASISYSNQPQHF
TGTGCCAGCAGTGCGTCTATTTCATATAGCAATCAGCCCCAGCATTTT
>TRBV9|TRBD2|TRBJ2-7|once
CASSVGGGPFYEQYF
TGTGCCAGCAGCGTAGGCGGGGGACCTTTTTACGAGCAGTACTTC
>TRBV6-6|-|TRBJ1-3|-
CASSYSTGTGNTIYF
TGTGCCAGCAGTTACTCGACCGGGACTGGAAACACCATATATTTT
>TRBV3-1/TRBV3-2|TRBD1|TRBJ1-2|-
CASSPTGGLDGYTF
TGTGCCAGCAGCCCGACAGGGGGTCTCGATGGCTACACCTTC
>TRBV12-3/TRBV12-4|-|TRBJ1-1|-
CASSPWGEAFF
TGTGCCAGCAGCCCATGGGGAGAAGCTTTCTTT
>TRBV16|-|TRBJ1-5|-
CASRGGEGQPQHF
TGTGCCAGCAGGGGAGGCGAGGGTCAGCCCCAGCATTTT
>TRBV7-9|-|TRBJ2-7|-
CASSESGSTEQYF
TGTGCCAGCAGCGAATCGGGAAGCACCGAGCAGTACTTC
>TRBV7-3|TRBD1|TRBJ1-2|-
CASSWTGGANYGYTF
TGTGCCAGCAGCTGGACAGGGGGAGCTAACTATGGCTACACCTTC
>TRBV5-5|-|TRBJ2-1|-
CASSFAYNEQFF
TGTGCCAGCAGCTTCGCCTACAATGAGCAGTTCTTC
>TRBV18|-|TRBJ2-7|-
CASSPQAPYEQYF
TGTGCCAGCTCACCTCAGGCCCCCTACGAGCAGTACTTC
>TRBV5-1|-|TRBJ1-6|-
CASSLGETYGSPLHF
TGCGCCAGCAGCTTGGGGGAAACTTACGGGTCACCCCTCCACTTT
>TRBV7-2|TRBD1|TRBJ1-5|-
CASSRDRGGWPQHF
TGTGCCAGCAGCCGGGACAGGGGGGGATGGCCCCAGCATTTT
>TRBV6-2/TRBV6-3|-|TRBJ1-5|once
CASSSGGTSNQPQHF
TGTGCCAGCAGTTCAGGTGGGACTAGCAATCAGCCCCAGCATTTT
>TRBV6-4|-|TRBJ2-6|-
CASSPSGTGANVLTF
TGTGCCAGCAGTCCCTCAGGAACCGGGGCCAACGTCCTGACTTTC
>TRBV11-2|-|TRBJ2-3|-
CASSSPGADTQYF
TGTGCCAGCAGCTCGCCTGGGGCAGATACGCAGTATTTT
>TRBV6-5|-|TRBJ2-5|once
CASSNTVTREETQYF
TGTGCCAGCAGTAACACCGTGACGAGGGAAGAGACCCAGTACTTC
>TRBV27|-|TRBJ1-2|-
CASTSQGYGYTF
TGTGCCAGCACTTCCCAGGGCTATGGCTACACCTTC
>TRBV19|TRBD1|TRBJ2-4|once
CASSAGTGDPQNIQYF
TGTGCCAGTAGTGCGGGGACAGGCGATCCTCAAAACATTCAGTACTTC
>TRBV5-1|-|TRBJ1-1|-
CASSLGGAAEAFF
TGCGCCAGCAGCTTGGGGGGCGCAGCTGAAGCTTTCTTT
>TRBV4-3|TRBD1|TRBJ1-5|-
CASSQAYRGGTQPQHF
TGCGCCAGCAGCCAAGCCTACAGGGGTGGGACTCAGCCCCAGCATTTT
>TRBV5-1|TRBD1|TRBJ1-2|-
CASSLGFGDSYGYTF
TGCGCCAGCAGCTTGGGTTTCGGGGACAGCTATGGCTACACCTTC
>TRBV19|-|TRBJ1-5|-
CASWSETGGNQPQHF
TGTGCCAGTTGGAGCGAGACGGGGGGCAATCAGCCCCAGCATTTT
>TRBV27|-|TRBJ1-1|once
CASSIQLGGPHTEAFF
TGTGCCAGCAGCATCCAACTCGGGGGGCCCCACACTGAAGCTTTCTTT
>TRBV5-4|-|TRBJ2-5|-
CASSSWTAQETQYF
TGTGCCAGCAGCTCGTGGACGGCCCAAGAGACCCAGTACTTC
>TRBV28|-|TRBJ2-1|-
CASSLYNEQFF
TGTGCCAGCAGCCTCTACAATGAGCAGTTCTTC
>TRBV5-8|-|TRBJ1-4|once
CASSLTGFDRTEKLFF
TGTGCCAGCAGCCTGACAGGCTTCGACAGGACTGAAAAACTGTTTTTT
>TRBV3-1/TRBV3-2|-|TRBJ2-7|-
CASSQNAGIYEQYF
TGTGCCAGCAGCCAAAACGCAGGGATCTACGAGCAGTACTTC
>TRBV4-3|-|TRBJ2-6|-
CASSQDVGPQTF
TGCGCCAGCAGCCAAGATGTGGGGCCCCAGACTTTC
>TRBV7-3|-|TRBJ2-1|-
CASSLFTSSAYNEQFF
TGTGCCAGCAGCTTATTTACCAGTTCGGCTTACAATGAGCAGTTCTTC
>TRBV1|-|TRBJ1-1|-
CTSSQARAPLNTEAFF
TGCACCAGCAGCCAAGCTCGGGCACCCTTGAACACTGAAGCTTTCTTT
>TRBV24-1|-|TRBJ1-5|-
CATSAPDPTQPQHF
TGTGCCACCAGTGCCCCGGACCCCACTCAGCCCCAGCATTTT
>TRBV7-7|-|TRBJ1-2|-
CASNLLGANYGYTF
TGTGCCAGCAACCTCCTGGGGGCGAACTATGGCTACACCTTC
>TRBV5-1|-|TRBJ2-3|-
CASSLFWRPSTDTQYF
TGCGCCAGCAGCTTATTCTGGAGACCTAGCACAGATACGCAGTATTTT
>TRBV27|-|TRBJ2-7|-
CASSYGRAYEQYF
TGTGCCAGTTCATATGGTAGGGCCTACGAGCAGTACTTC
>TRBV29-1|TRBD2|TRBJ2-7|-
CSVLRLAGTSEQYF
TGCAGCGTCCTTAGACTAGCGGGGACGAGCGAGCAGTACTTC
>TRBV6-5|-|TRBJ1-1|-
CASSYFSDMNTEAFF
TGTGCCAGCAGTTACTTTTCAGACATGAACACTGAAGCTTTCTTT
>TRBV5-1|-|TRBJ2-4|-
CASSGSVNRVGNIQYF
TGCGCCAGCAGCGGGTCGGTAAACAGGGTTGGAAACATTCAGTACTTC